This TCR beta chain was recorded in a study of T cells in Graves' hyperthyroidism and ophthalmopathy (dated by TCRdb to about 2019). In terms of the full investigation: Peripheral blood was sampled at the time of initial diagnosis, prior to any treatment. A discovery cohort of roughly 100 patients, 43 with Graves' ophthalmopathy and 55 to 65 with stable Graves' hyperthyroidism, was used to find distinguishing TCR V-J signatures. Prospective prediction of ophthalmopathy was tested in an independent validation cohort of 18 to 20 hyperthyroidism patients and around 16 patients who later progressed to ophthalmopathy. The 90 to 100 discovery patients were randomly divided into training and test sets at a 7:3 ratio. The study also compared thyroid tissue and blood T-cell repertoires from more than five Graves' hyperthyroidism patients. Once sampling was done, hyperthyroidism patients were given methimazole at a starting dose of 30 mg daily, whereas ophthalmopathy patients were given high-dose intravenous methylprednisolone. The paper describes TCR Vbeta CDR3 sequencing of 120 to 150 peripheral blood samples, made up of 43 ophthalmopathy patients, some 76 hyperthyroidism patients and some 17 progressor patients.

TCR beta CDR3 regions were amplified from RNA transcripts. The TCR CDR3 was subjected to a first round of RT-PCR using the HTBI primer set and the Qiagen OneStep RT-PCR kit. A second multiplex PCR round built the libraries, followed by size selection and purification. Sequencing of the libraries was done on an Illumina HiSeq2000 using paired-end 100 bp reads. Under the source paper's analysis protocol: Raw data were processed with SOAPnuke, discarding reads with adapters, uncalled bases, mean Phred below 15, or no exact constant-primer or identifier match. COPE v1.2.5 was used to merge high-quality paired reads, and clonotypes were defined as unique nucleotide sequences. Clonotypes were aligned to IMGT TRBV, TRBD and TRBJ reference segments using MiTCR v1.1. The analysis included only V-J combinations with a frequency above 0.0001, which together covered around 99% of the repertoires. A TCS score was defined as the ratio of F50 (clonal expansion) to E x V (chaos), with BLOSUM62-based TCRdist applied between CDR3 peptides within each V-J. Welch's t-statistics and random forest reduced 514 V-J features to roughly 13, which were used in a naive Bayes classifier (R e1071). Thyroid-blood repertoire similarity was quantified with the Morisita-Horn index. TCRdb reran the public reads through fastp at Q25 and MiXCR, keeping productive beta chains. Every CDR3 protein is listed once, alongside the most common genes and DNA of its rows. Here the V and J calls rest on TCRdb's processing, not on the authors' analysis. Across this sample there are around 800,000 distinct CDR3 sequences, with about two fifths seen only once. The ten most abundant clones make up about 9% of the sample.

Per the germline V gene (reference sequence), LNHNV is the CDR1 and YYDKDF is the CDR2. The CDR3, from cysteine to phenylalanine, totals 13 residues. Only the CDR3 region is kept as DNA, spanning 39 bases read in frame from base 1. Trimming accounts for 9 bases at V and 10 bases at J, while the number of junction bases matched to no gene is 9. General conclusions and limits of the study: A model built on a 13 V-J signature distinguished ophthalmopathy from stable hyperthyroidism, reaching about 88% sensitivity and under 84% specificity in cross-validation and 80%/75% in testing. Most expanded thyroid clonotypes (frequency above 0.001) were also detected in blood, suggesting blood repertoires may reflect thyroid immune responses. No statistical method was used to fix the sample size in advance, and group allocation was not hidden from the investigators. In validation, the model predicted progression to ophthalmopathy a median of about 6.8 months before onset, with roughly 68% sensitivity and more than 72% specificity.

A patient counted as having stable Graves' hyperthyroidism if no progression to ophthalmopathy occurred over 18 months of follow-up. Hyperthyroidism patients were aged 18 to 65 years and newly diagnosed, with disease duration of less than 2 months. Any patient with an uncontrolled infection, another autoimmune disease, pregnancy or lactation was excluded. Clinical symptoms, serum thyroxine and TRAb, thyroid ultrasound, and orbital computed tomography formed the basis for the diagnoses. Ficoll-Paque density gradient centrifugation was used to isolate PBMCs from under 11 ml of fresh peripheral blood. Total RNA was extracted with Trizol reagent, and quality was checked on an Agilent 2100 Bioanalyzer. This clonotype has ten or more counts. The antigen it recognizes is unknown. Base qualities are not at hand, and no much larger clone is one base apart.

The rearranged chain carries TRBV15 and TRBJ1-6, with 7 central nucleotides matching TRBD1. The specimen sequenced was blood. The TCR originated in a man aged 18 to 35 with Graves' hyperthyroidism. CDR3 reads: CATTEGGGSPLHF. The DNA sequence follows: TGTGCCACAACGGAAGGGGGCGGATCACCCCTCCACTTT.